This note documents a single T cell receptor (beta chain) sequence. Its antigen is not known. The authors ran the assay at deep level. Sequencing used immunoSEQ multiplex PCR; TCRdb keeps in-frame clones, though not all of them. Found here are 2 million to 2.5 million clones, about nine tenths of them singletons; the top ten hold approximately 0.4%. The sample comes from a study of shared clonotypes between healthy human individuals. Study-wide findings and caveats: Rarefaction gave evidence that sorted-subset sequencing remained incomplete despite large depth.

The CDR3 sequence is 16 residues long. Germline CDR1 and CDR2: SGHRS and YFSETQ. Trimming cost V 2 bases and J 4 bases; bases outside gene matches: 6. The sequence came from a man aged 18-30 years in good health. Some clones in this sample may be carry-over from other donors' samples. Sequenced input: naive CD4+ T cells from PBMCs. Subset described: CD45RA+ positively selected. The rearrangement uses TRBV5-1 and TRBJ2-2; 9 positions match TRBD1. CDR3 bases: TGCGCCAGCAGCTTTATGACAGGGGGTCCCACCGGGGAGCTGTTTTTT. This encodes CASSFMTGGPTGELFF.